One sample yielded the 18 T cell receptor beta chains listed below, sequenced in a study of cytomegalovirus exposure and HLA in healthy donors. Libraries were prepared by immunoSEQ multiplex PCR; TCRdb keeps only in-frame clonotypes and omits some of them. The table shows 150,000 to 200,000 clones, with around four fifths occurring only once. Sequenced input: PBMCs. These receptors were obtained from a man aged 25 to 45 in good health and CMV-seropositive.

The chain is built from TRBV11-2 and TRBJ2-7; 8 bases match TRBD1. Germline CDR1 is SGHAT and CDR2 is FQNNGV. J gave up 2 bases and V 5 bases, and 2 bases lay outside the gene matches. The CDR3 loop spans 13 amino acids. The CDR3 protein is CASSKDRAYEQYF. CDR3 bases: TGTGCCAGCAGCAAGGACAGGGCCTACGAGCAGTACTTC. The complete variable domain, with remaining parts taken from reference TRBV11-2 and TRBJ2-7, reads EAGVAQSPRYKIIEKRQSVAFWCNPISGHATLYWYQQILGQGPKLLIQFQNNGVVDDSQLPKDRFSAERLKGVDSTLKIQPAKLEDSAVYLCASSKDRAYEQYFGPGTRLTVT.

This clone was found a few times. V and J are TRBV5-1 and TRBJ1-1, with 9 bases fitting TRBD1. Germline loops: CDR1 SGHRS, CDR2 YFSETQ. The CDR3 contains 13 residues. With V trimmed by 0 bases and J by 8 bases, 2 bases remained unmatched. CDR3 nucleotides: TGCGCCAGCAGCTTGGACAGGGGGCCCGAAGCTTTCTTT. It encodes CASSLDRGPEAFF.

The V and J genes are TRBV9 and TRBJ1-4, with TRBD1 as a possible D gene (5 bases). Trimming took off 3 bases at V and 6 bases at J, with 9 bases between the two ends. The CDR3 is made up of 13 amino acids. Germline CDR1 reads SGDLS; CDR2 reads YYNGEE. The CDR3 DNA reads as TGTGCCAGCAGCGCGGGGGGGGATGAAAAACTGTTTTTT. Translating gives CASSAGGDEKLFF.

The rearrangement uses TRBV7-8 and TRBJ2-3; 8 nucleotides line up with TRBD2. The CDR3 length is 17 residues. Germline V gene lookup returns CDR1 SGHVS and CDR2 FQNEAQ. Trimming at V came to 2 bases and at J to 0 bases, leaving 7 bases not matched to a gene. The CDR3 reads CASSLSGGPSSTDTQYF. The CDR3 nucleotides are TGTGCCAGCAGCTTAAGCGGGGGACCTTCTAGCACAGATACGCAGTATTTT.

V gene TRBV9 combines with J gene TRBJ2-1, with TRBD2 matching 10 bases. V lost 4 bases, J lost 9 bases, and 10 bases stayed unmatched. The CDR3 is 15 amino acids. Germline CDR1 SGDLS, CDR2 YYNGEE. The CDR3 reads CASSSRAGGPSEQFF. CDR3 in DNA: TGTGCCAGCAGCTCGAGAGCGGGGGGGCCGAGTGAGCAGTTCTTC. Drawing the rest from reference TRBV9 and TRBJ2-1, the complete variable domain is DSGVTQTPKHLITATGQRVTLRCSPRSGDLSVYWYQQSLDQGLQFLIQYYNGEERAKGNILERFSAQQFPDLHSELNLSSLELGDSALYFCASSSRAGGPSEQFFGPGTRLTVL.

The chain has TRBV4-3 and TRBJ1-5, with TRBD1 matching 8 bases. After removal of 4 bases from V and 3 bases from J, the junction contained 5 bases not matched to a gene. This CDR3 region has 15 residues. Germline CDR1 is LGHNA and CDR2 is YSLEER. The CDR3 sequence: CASSLGTGYNQPQHF. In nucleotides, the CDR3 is TGCGCCAGCAGCCTGGGGACAGGATACAATCAGCCCCAGCATTTT.

The CDR3: CASRPDRGLGQPQHF. CDR3 DNA: TGTGCCAGCAGACCTGACAGGGGGCTAGGGCAGCCCCAGCATTTT. This chain uses TRBV6-5 with TRBJ1-5, with TRBD1 matching 10 bases. Per the germline V gene, CDR1 is MNHEY and CDR2 is SVGAGI. CDR3 length: 15 amino acids. The junction had 9 bases not matched to a gene; V was cut back by 6 bases and J by 7 bases.

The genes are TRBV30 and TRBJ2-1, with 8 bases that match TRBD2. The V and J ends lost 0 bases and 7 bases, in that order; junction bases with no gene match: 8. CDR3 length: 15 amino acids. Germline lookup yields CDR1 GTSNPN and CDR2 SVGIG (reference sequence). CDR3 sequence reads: CAWSVLSGGGNEQFF. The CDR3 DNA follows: TGTGCCTGGAGTGTACTAAGCGGGGGTGGTAATGAGCAGTTCTTC.

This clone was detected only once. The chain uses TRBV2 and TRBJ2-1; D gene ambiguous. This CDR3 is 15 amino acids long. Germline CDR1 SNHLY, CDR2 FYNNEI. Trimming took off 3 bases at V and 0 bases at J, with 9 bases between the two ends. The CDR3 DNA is TGTGCCAGCAGTGATGAACTGAGCTCCTACAATGAGCAGTTCTTC. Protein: CASSDELSSYNEQFF. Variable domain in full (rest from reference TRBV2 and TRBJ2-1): EPEVTQTPSHQVTQMGQEVILRCVPISNHLYFYWYRQILGQKVEFLVSFYNNEISEKSEIFDDQFSVERPDGSNFTLKIRSTKLEDSAMYFCASSDELSSYNEQFFGPGTRLTVL.

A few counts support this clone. CDR3: CASSPGHSTDTQYF. The CDR3 coding sequence is TGTGCCAGTAGTCCGGGACATAGCACAGATACGCAGTATTTT. The rearrangement uses TRBV19 and TRBJ2-3, with a tentative D call TRBD1 (6 bases). V lost 5 bases to trimming and J lost 0 bases, with 9 bases between them. CDR1 LNHDA and CDR2 SQIVND come from the germline V gene (reference sequence). CDR3 length: 14 amino acids.

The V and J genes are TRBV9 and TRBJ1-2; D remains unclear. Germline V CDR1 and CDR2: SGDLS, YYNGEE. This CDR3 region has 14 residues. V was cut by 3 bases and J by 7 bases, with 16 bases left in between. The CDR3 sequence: CASSAGPVEGGYTF. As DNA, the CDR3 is TGTGCCAGCAGCGCGGGCCCGGTGGAGGGTGGCTACACCTTC.

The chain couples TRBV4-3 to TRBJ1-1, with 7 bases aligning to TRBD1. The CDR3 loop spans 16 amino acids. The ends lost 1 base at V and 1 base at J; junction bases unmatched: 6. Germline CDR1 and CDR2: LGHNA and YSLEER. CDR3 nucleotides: TGCGCCAGCAGCCAAGCCAGGGGGTTGGCGAACACTGAAGCTTTCTTT. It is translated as CASSQARGLANTEAFF.

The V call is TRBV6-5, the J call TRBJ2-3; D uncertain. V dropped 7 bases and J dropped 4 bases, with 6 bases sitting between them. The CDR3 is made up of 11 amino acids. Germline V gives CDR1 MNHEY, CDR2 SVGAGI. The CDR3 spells CASIEADTQYF. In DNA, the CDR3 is TGTGCCAGCATAGAGGCAGATACGCAGTATTTT.

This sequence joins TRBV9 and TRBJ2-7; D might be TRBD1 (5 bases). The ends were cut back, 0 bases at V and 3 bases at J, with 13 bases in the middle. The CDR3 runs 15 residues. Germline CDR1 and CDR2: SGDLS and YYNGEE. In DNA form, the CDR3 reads TGTGCCAGCAGCGTAGGGGGCAGATCAAACTACGAGCAGTACTTC. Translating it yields CASSVGGRSNYEQYF.

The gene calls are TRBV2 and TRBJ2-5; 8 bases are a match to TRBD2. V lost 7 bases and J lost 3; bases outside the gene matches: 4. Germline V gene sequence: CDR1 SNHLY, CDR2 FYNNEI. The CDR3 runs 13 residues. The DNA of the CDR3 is TGTGCCAGCATTAGCGGGGTAGAAGAGACCCAGTACTTC. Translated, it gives CASISGVEETQYF. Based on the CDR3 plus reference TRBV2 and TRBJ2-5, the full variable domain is EPEVTQTPSHQVTQMGQEVILRCVPISNHLYFYWYRQILGQKVEFLVSFYNNEISEKSEIFDDQFSVERPDGSNFTLKIRSTKLEDSAMYFCASISGVEETQYFGPGTRLLVL.

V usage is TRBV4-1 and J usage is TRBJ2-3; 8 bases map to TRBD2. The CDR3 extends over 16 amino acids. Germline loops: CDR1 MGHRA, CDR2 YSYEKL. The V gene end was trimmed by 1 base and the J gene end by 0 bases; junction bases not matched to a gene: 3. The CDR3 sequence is CASSQVLAGSTDTQYF. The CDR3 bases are TGCGCCAGCAGCCAAGTGTTAGCGGGGAGCACAGATACGCAGTATTTT.

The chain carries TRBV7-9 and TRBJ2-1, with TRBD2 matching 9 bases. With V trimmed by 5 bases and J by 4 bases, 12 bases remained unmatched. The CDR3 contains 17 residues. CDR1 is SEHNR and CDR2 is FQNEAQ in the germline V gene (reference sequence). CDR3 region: CASSPGAGGLGYNEQFF. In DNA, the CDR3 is TGTGCCAGCAGCCCGGGGGCGGGGGGGCTTGGTTACAATGAGCAGTTCTTC.

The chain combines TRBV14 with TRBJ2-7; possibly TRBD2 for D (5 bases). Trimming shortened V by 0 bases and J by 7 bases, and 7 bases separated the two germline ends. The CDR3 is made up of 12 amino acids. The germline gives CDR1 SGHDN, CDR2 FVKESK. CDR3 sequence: CASSQDGSEQYF. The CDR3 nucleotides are TGTGCCAGCAGCCAAGATGGGAGTGAGCAGTACTTC.